This TCR beta chain was recovered during a study of T-cell reconstitution after alpha-beta-depleted transplantation in children. Regarding the study as a whole: About two months after transplant, alpha-beta T cells reportedly came from several hundred expanded graft clones.

The CDR3 sequence is 15 residues long. Between the trimmed V and J ends, which lost 2 bases and 5 bases, there was a span of 10 bases. This clonotype occurred many times. Antigen unknown. TCRbeta library preparation incorporated unique molecular identifiers. TCRdb re-derived calls from the PCR reads in MiXCR, one entry per CDR3 protein. This table holds approximately 650,000 distinct CDR3 sequences, about an eighth found once. V and J are TRBV12-3 or TRBV12-4 and TRBJ1-6; tentatively, D is TRBD1 (5 bases). The sequence came from a girl aged 2-10 years with congenital amegakaryocytic thrombocytopenia, due to receive a stem cell transplant. The sequences come from PBMCs, collected before TCRalphabeta/CD19-depleted stem cell transplant. The CDR3 loop reads CASSLWGVDNSPLHF. CDR3 DNA: TGTGCCAGCAGTTTATGGGGGGTAGATAATTCACCCCTCCACTTT.